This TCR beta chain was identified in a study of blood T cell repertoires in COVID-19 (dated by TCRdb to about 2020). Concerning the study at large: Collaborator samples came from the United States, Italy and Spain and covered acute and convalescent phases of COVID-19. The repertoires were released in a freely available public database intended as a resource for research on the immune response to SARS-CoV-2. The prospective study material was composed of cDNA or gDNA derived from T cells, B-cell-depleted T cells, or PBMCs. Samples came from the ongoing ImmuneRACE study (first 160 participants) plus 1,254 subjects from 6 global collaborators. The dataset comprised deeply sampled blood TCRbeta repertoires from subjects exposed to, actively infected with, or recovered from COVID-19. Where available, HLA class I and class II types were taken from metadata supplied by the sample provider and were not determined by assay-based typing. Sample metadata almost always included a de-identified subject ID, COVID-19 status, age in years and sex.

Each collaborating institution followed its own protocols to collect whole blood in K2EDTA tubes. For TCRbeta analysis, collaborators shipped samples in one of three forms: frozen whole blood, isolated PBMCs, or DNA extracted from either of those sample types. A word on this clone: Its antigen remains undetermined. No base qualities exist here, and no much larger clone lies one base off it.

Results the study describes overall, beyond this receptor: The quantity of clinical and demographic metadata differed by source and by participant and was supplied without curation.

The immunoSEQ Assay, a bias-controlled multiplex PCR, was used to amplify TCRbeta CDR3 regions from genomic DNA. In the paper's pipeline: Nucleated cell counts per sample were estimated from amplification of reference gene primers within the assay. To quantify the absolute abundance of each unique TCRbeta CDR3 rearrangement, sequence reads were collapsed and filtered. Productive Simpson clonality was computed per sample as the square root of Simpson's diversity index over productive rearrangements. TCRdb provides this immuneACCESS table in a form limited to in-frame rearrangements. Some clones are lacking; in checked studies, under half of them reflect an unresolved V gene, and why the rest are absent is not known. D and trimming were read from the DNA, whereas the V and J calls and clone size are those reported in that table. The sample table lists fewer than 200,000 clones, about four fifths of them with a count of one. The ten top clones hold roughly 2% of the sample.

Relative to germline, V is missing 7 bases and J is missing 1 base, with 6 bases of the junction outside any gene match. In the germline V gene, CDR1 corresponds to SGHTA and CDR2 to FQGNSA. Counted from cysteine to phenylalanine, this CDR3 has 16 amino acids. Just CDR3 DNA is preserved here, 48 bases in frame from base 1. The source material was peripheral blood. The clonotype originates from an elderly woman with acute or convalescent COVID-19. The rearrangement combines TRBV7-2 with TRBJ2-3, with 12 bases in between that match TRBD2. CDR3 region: CASTPSGRAGTDTQYF. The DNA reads TGTGCCAGCACCCCTAGCGGGAGGGCCGGCACAGATACGCAGTATTTT.